The rows below give T cell receptor beta chains drawn from one sample of a study of blood T cell repertoires in COVID-19. Assay: immunoSEQ multiplex PCR; the TCRdb copy retains only in-frame clones and omits some. The repertoire holds under 500,000 clones, around 90% seen once, with around 1.8% in the top ten. The sequencing sample was made of PBMCs or T cells enriched from blood (not recorded which). These receptors came from a woman under 30 with acute COVID-19. Each CDR3 is given with its conserved first and last residue. D genes are given only for firm matches. Size values are once, few and many counts, or a class for expanded clones, and some rows have none.

TRBV7-6	TRBD2	TRBJ2-3	NA	18	CASSLALAGDTSTDTQYF	TGTGCCAGCAGCTTAGCACTAGCGGGGGATACTAGCACAGATACGCAGTATTTT
TRBV19	NA	TRBJ1-2	NA	15	CASSPQGIVNYGYTF	TGTGCCAGTAGTCCTCAGGGGATTGTAAACTATGGCTACACCTTC
TRBV18	NA	TRBJ2-7	NA	15	CASSPGGSSFYEQYF	TGTGCCAGCTCACCAGGCGGGTCGTCGTTCTACGAGCAGTACTTC
TRBV15	NA	TRBJ2-7	NA	12	CATSRVGNEQYF	TGTGCCACCAGCAGAGTCGGGAACGAGCAGTACTTC
TRBV3-1/TRBV3-2	TRBD1	TRBJ1-4	NA	16	CASSQDLGQGREKLFF	TGTGCCAGCAGCCAAGATTTAGGACAGGGTAGGGAAAAACTGTTTTTT
TRBV7-2	TRBD2	TRBJ2-3	NA	14	CASSLTSGTDTQYF	TGTGCCAGCAGCTTAACTAGCGGCACAGATACGCAGTATTTT
TRBV6-1	TRBD1	TRBJ2-7	NA	14	CASSELDRGSEQYF	TGTGCCAGCAGTGAACTTGACAGGGGATCCGAGCAGTACTTC
TRBV29-1	NA	TRBJ2-7	few	13	CSVGSGFSYEQYF	TGCAGCGTTGGCTCAGGGTTCTCCTACGAGCAGTACTTC
TRBV3-1/TRBV3-2	TRBD2	TRBJ2-1	NA	15	CASSHEHGLAFEQFF	TGTGCCAGCAGCCACGAGCACGGACTAGCCTTTGAGCAGTTCTTC
TRBV11-2	TRBD2	TRBJ2-3	NA	17	CASSLVRVIGGTDTQYF	TGTGCCAGCAGCTTAGTGCGGGTAATCGGGGGGACAGATACGCAGTATTTT
TRBV10-3	TRBD2	TRBJ2-7	NA	17	CAIRPGTSGRVSYEQYF	TGTGCCATCAGACCCGGGACTAGCGGGAGAGTCTCCTACGAGCAGTACTTC
TRBV3-1/TRBV3-2	TRBD2	TRBJ2-7	NA	16	CASSKGLAGGGYEQYF	TGTGCCAGCAGCAAAGGACTAGCGGGGGGCGGCTACGAGCAGTACTTC
TRBV10-3	TRBD2	TRBJ2-7	NA	14	CAIRSSGSSYEQYF	TGTGCCATCCGCTCTAGCGGGAGCTCCTACGAGCAGTACTTC
TRBV7-9	TRBD1	TRBJ1-2	NA	16	CASSPLDRGPLYGYTF	TGTGCCAGCAGCCCGTTAGACAGGGGTCCGCTCTATGGCTACACCTTC
TRBV28	TRBD1	TRBJ1-5	NA	15	CASSSRTGGNQPQHF	TGTGCCAGCAGTAGCCGAACAGGGGGCAATCAGCCCCAGCATTTT
TRBV27	TRBD1	TRBJ1-5	NA	13	CASRKDRAQPQHF	TGTGCCAGCAGGAAAGACAGGGCTCAGCCCCAGCATTTT
TRBV2	TRBD1	TRBJ1-5	NA	15	CASSEQGQVNQPQHF	TGTGCCAGCAGTGAACAGGGACAGGTAAATCAGCCCCAGCATTTT
TRBV19	TRBD1	TRBJ2-2	NA	14	CASQTGENTGELFF	TGTGCCAGTCAGACAGGGGAGAACACCGGGGAGCTGTTTTTT
TRBV10-2	TRBD1	TRBJ1-2	NA	17	CASSESWRTGGNNGYTF	TGCGCCAGCAGTGAGTCGTGGCGGACAGGGGGGAATAATGGCTACACCTTC
TRBV4-1	TRBD2	TRBJ2-3	NA	18	CASSSGTSGRATTDTQYF	TGCGCCAGCAGCTCTGGGACTAGCGGGAGGGCTACCACAGATACGCAGTATTTT
TRBV18	TRBD1	TRBJ1-5	NA	15	CASSPGTGGDQPQHF	TGTGCCAGCTCACCGGGGACAGGGGGCGATCAGCCCCAGCATTTT
TRBV20-1	NA	TRBJ2-7	NA	14	CSASRVGGGGEQYF	TGCAGTGCTAGTCGAGTGGGAGGGGGTGGCGAGCAGTACTTC
TRBV7-6	NA	TRBJ2-3	NA	15	CASSLNQAYTDTQYF	TGTGCCAGCAGCTTAAATCAAGCCTACACAGATACGCAGTATTTT
TRBV27	NA	TRBJ2-2	NA	13	CASKGTLTGELFF	TGTGCCAGCAAGGGGACTTTGACCGGGGAGCTGTTTTTT
TRBV9	TRBD2	TRBJ2-5	NA	14	CASSGTSGRETQYF	TGTGCCAGCAGCGGGACTAGCGGGAGAGAGACCCAGTACTTC
TRBV19	NA	TRBJ1-3	NA	15	CASNPRQNSGNTIYF	TGTGCCAGTAATCCGAGGCAGAACTCTGGAAACACCATATATTTT
TRBV29-1	NA	TRBJ1-3	NA	13	CSVVVNSGNTIYF	TGCAGCGTTGTCGTTAACTCTGGAAACACCATATATTTT
TRBV4-3	TRBD1	TRBJ2-2	NA	16	CASSQSGTATTGELFF	TGCGCCAGCAGCCAATCCGGGACAGCAACCACCGGGGAGCTGTTTTTT
TRBV29-1	TRBD1	TRBJ1-4	NA	13	CSVGGQGVEKLFF	TGCAGCGTTGGGGGACAGGGGGTAGAAAAACTGTTTTTT
TRBV12-3/TRBV12-4	NA	TRBJ2-2	NA	12	CASSLNTGELFF	TGTGCCAGCAGCCTCAACACCGGGGAGCTGTTTTTT
TRBV4-3	NA	TRBJ2-7	NA	16	CASSQEVGFSSYEQYF	TGCGCCAGCAGCCAAGAAGTCGGGTTTAGCTCCTACGAGCAGTACTTC
TRBV19	NA	TRBJ1-1	once	13	CASRATLNTEAFF	TGTGCCAGTAGAGCTACGCTGAACACTGAAGCTTTCTTT
TRBV19	NA	TRBJ2-3	NA	14	CASSIPGNEDTQYF	TGTGCCAGTAGTATTCCAGGGAATGAAGATACGCAGTATTTT
TRBV2	NA	TRBJ2-1	NA	9	CASGSEQFF	TGTGCCAGCGGTAGTGAGCAGTTCTTC
TRBV9	NA	TRBJ2-7	NA	14	CASSVGTGSTEQYF	TGTGCCAGCAGCGTAGGTACCGGGTCCACCGAGCAGTACTTC
TRBV25-1	NA	TRBJ1-2	NA	13	CASSEYAGNGYTF	TGTGCCAGCAGTGAATACGCGGGCAATGGCTACACCTTC
TRBV4-1	NA	TRBJ2-5	NA	12	CASSQREGTQYF	TGCGCCAGCAGCCAGCGCGAGGGGACCCAGTACTTC
TRBV4-1	NA	TRBJ1-4	NA	17	CASSQVYGFELNEKLFF	TGCGCCAGCAGCCAAGTCTATGGTTTTGAGTTGAATGAAAAACTGTTTTTT
TRBV28	NA	TRBJ1-2	NA	14	CASTPGRGRKGYTF	TGTGCCAGCACCCCCGGGCGGGGACGGAAAGGCTACACCTTC
TRBV9	NA	TRBJ1-4	NA	14	CASSPMTGAEKLFF	TGTGCCAGCAGCCCAATGACGGGTGCTGAAAAACTGTTTTTT
TRBV27	NA	TRBJ1-1	NA	14	CASRLNRMNTEAFF	TGTGCCAGCAGACTGAACAGGATGAACACTGAAGCTTTCTTT
TRBV27	TRBD1	TRBJ1-1	NA	16	CASRTQAGQGFTEAFF	TGTGCCAGCAGAACACAAGCGGGACAGGGTTTTACTGAAGCTTTCTTT